These 22 T cell receptor beta chains came from one sample sequenced in a study of blood T cell repertoires in COVID-19. This table comes from immunoSEQ multiplex PCR, and its TCRdb copy is limited to in-frame clones, with some not included. The data contain under 300,000 clones, around nine tenths of them singletons. The specimen was PBMCs or T cells enriched from blood (not recorded which). Receptor source: a woman aged 55-70 years in a cohort exposed to, infected with or recovered from COVID-19 (not recorded which).

The chain is built from TRBV5-1 and TRBJ2-3, with D maybe TRBD2 (6 bases). Between the trimmed V and J ends, which lost 7 bases and 2 bases, there was a span of 20 bases. Germline loops: CDR1 SGHRS, CDR2 YFSETQ. CDR3 length: 16 residues. The CDR3 spells CASGAQGAGITDTQYF. The CDR3 coding sequence is TGCGCCAGCGGCGCTCAGGGCGCGGGAATCACAGATACGCAGTATTTT.

V usage is TRBV30 and J usage is TRBJ2-7; 7 bases are shared with TRBD1. CDR1 GTSNPN and CDR2 SVGIG come from the germline V gene (reference sequence). This CDR3 comprises 14 residues. The V gene end was trimmed by 4 bases and the J gene end by 0 bases; junction bases not matched to a gene: 6. CDR3 amino acids: CAWTSGTASYEQYF. The CDR3 nucleotides read TGTGCCTGGACCTCCGGGACAGCCTCCTACGAGCAGTACTTC.

The chain carries TRBV4-2 and TRBJ2-7; 8 nucleotides agree with TRBD2. J lost 1 base, V lost 0 bases, and 5 bases had no gene match. This CDR3 region has 16 residues. Germline CDR1 reads LGHNA; CDR2 reads YNFKEQ. CDR3 amino acids: CASSQDPVAGSYEQYF. The CDR3 bases are TGTGCCAGCAGCCAAGATCCGGTAGCGGGGTCCTACGAGCAGTACTTC.

This rearrangement joins TRBV7-3 to TRBJ2-5, with 7 bases matching TRBD2. The CDR3 is made up of 15 amino acids. Unmatched junction bases numbered 7, after V lost 5 bases and J lost 1 base. Germline CDR1 SGHTA, CDR2 FQGTGA. The CDR3 sequence: CASSRGASGQETQYF. Here the CDR3 DNA reads TGTGCCAGCAGCCGCGGGGCTAGCGGCCAAGAGACCCAGTACTTC. Drawing the rest from reference TRBV7-3 and TRBJ2-5, the complete variable domain is GAGVSQTPSNKVTEKGKYVELRCDPISGHTALYWYRQSLGQGPEFLIYFQGTGAADDSGLPNDRFFAVRPEGSVSTLKIQRTERGDSAVYLCASSRGASGQETQYFGPGTRLLVL.

V and J are TRBV7-9 and TRBJ2-6; TRBD2 agrees at 13 bases. The CDR3 contains 18 residues. Germline V gives CDR1 SEHNR, CDR2 FQNEAQ (reference sequence). Unmatched junction bases numbered 7, after V lost 5 bases and J lost 3 bases. The DNA for the CDR3 is TGTGCCAGCAGCCTCGGGACTAGCGGGACATATGGGGCCAACGTCCTGACTTTC. It translates to CASSLGTSGTYGANVLTF. The whole variable domain, remainder taken from reference TRBV7-9 and TRBJ2-6, is DTGVSQNPRHKITKRGQNVTFRCDPISEHNRLYWYRQTLGQGPEFLTYFQNEAQLEKSRLLSDRFSAERPKGSFSTLEIQRTEQGDSAMYLCASSLGTSGTYGANVLTFGAGSRLTVL.

This chain uses TRBV7-3 with TRBJ2-3; 7 bases match TRBD2. The germline gives CDR1 SGHTA, CDR2 FQGTGA. V gave up 4 bases and J gave up 1 base; unmatched junction bases: 2. The CDR3 has 14 residues. CDR3 bases: TGTGCCAGCAGCTCCCGGGGGGGCACAGATACGCAGTATTTT. Its protein product is CASSSRGGTDTQYF.

This chain joins TRBV28 and TRBJ1-1, with a possible D match to TRBD1 (5 bases). Germline V lookup: CDR1 MDHEN, CDR2 SYDVKM. Trimming removed 1 base at V and 1 base at J, with 13 bases between. CDR3 length: 16 amino acids. The CDR3 bases are TGTGCCAGCAGTTTATACCTATCCCAGGGGAACACTGAAGCTTTCTTT. Translated: CASSLYLSQGNTEAFF.

The chain combines TRBV28 with TRBJ2-1; 7 bases map to TRBD2. This CDR3 is 15 amino acids long. V lost 1 base to trimming and J lost 6 bases; unmatched junction nucleotides: 6. The V gene's germline CDR1 is MDHEN and CDR2 SYDVKM. This CDR3 is CASSLSASGINEQFF. In DNA form, the CDR3 reads TGTGCCAGCAGTTTATCGGCTAGCGGTATCAATGAGCAGTTCTTC.

The V call is TRBV12-3 or TRBV12-4, the J call TRBJ1-1; unclear D gene. The CDR3 contains 13 residues. Trimming removed 5 bases at V and 5 bases at J, with 12 bases between. As DNA, the CDR3 is TGTGCCAGCAGTGTCCTTCAGCGGACTGAAGCTTTCTTT. This sequence encodes CASSVLQRTEAFF.

CDR3 sequence (DNA): TGTGCCAGCAGTGATTTGGGCAGGGGAAGCTCCTACGAGCAGTACTTC. This sequence encodes CASSDLGRGSSYEQYF. The J gene is TRBJ2-7, the V gene TRBV6-1; tentatively, D is TRBD1 (6 bases). Germline CDR1 and CDR2: MNHNS and SASEGT. V was pared by 3 bases and J by 0 bases, with 15 bases between. This CDR3 spans 16 amino acids.

The chain recombines TRBV6-2 or TRBV6-3 with TRBJ1-1; D perhaps matches TRBD1 (5 bases). CDR1 is MNHEY and CDR2 is SVGEGT in the germline V gene. CDR3 length equals 16 residues. V was shortened by 3 bases and J by 6 bases, with 20 bases between the two germline ends. In nucleotides, the CDR3 is TGTGCCAGCAGTTATCGTTCTGAAAGGAAAGGGGCTGAAGCTTTCTTT. It encodes CASSYRSERKGAEAFF.

The chain employs TRBV10-1 and TRBJ2-1, with 8 bases lining up with TRBD2. The V gene end was trimmed by 6 bases and the J gene end by 13 bases; junction bases not matched to a gene: 14. From germline, CDR1 is WNHNN and CDR2 SYGVQD (reference sequence). CDR3 size: 14 residues. The DNA for the CDR3 is TGCGCCAGCAGCCCGAGTCCCCCGGGACTAGTCCAGTTCTTC. It encodes CASSPSPPGLVQFF.

V usage is TRBV27 and J usage is TRBJ2-7, with 15 nucleotides matching TRBD2. The germline gives CDR1 MNHEY, CDR2 SMNVEV (reference sequence). The CDR3 totals 19 residues. J gave up 1 base and V 8 bases, and 15 bases lay outside the gene matches. The CDR3 nucleotides are TGTGCCAGCGCGAGCGGACTAGCGGGAGGGCCGTCTCTTTCCTACGAGCAGTACTTC. Its translation: CASASGLAGGPSLSYEQYF.

This rearrangement joins TRBV6-5 to TRBJ2-2; 9 bases fit TRBD1. Germline V lookup: CDR1 MNHEY, CDR2 SVGAGI. This CDR3 region has 15 residues. J gave up 6 bases and V 5 bases, and 7 bases lay outside the gene matches. DNA for the CDR3: TGTGCCAGCAGTCGGGGACAGGGTGTACCCGGGGAGCTGTTTTTT. Amino acid sequence: CASSRGQGVPGELFF.

This chain uses TRBV19 with TRBJ2-1; 13 bases are a match to TRBD2. Germline CDR1 is LNHDA and CDR2 is SQIVND (reference sequence). The trim removed 0 bases at V and 9 bases at J, leaving 11 bases unmatched. CDR3 length: 18 residues. CDR3 in amino acids: CASSIEGPLAGGPVEQFF. CDR3 in DNA: TGTGCCAGTAGTATAGAGGGCCCACTAGCGGGAGGGCCGGTTGAGCAGTTCTTC. Full variable domain (missing parts from reference TRBV19 and TRBJ2-1): DGGITQSPKYLFRKEGQNVTLSCEQNLNHDAMYWYRQDPGQGLRLIYYSQIVNDFQKGDIAEGYSVSREKKESFPLTVTSAQKNPTAFYLCASSIEGPLAGGPVEQFFGPGTRLTVL.

The sample holds a few counts of this clone. The chain recombines TRBV6-5 with TRBJ1-1; D possibly corresponds to TRBD1 (5 bases). The CDR3 extends over 14 amino acids. Germline CDR1 reads MNHEY; CDR2 reads SVGAGI. V was clipped by 2 bases and J by 3 bases, with 10 bases between them. The CDR3, as DNA: TGTGCCAGCAGTTACCAGCAGGGTTACACTGAAGCTTTCTTT. This sequence encodes CASSYQQGYTEAFF.

The V call is TRBV25-1, the J call TRBJ1-1; possibly TRBD1 for D (5 bases). Per the germline V gene, CDR1 is MGHDK and CDR2 is SYGVNS. This CDR3 region has 15 residues. The germline V and J ends were trimmed by 0 bases and 2 bases, with 10 bases remaining between them. Written as DNA, the CDR3 is TGTGCCAGCAGTGAATACCGGGGGATAAACACTGAAGCTTTCTTT. It specifies CASSEYRGINTEAFF.

This clone has just one count. This chain uses TRBV9 with TRBJ2-7, with D possibly being TRBD2 (6 bases). Germline V CDR1 and CDR2: SGDLS, YYNGEE. V was cut by 0 bases and J by 7 bases, with 17 bases left in between. CDR3 length: 15 residues. DNA for the CDR3: TGTGCCAGCAGCGTAGGATCATTGGGGGGAGATGAGCAGTACTTC. As protein: CASSVGSLGGDEQYF.

The chain recombines TRBV9 with TRBJ2-3; TRBD2 is a possible D gene (6 bases). Germline V CDR1 and CDR2: SGDLS, YYNGEE. The CDR3 totals 17 residues. V lost 0 bases and J 4 bases, leaving 18 bases between the germline ends. CDR3 residues: CASSVGDLERSPDTQYF. As DNA, the CDR3 is TGTGCCAGCAGCGTAGGGGACTTAGAGCGGAGCCCAGATACGCAGTATTTT.

CDR3 DNA: TGTGCCAGCAGAGGACAGGGGTTCAATGAGCAGTTCTTC. Amino acid sequence: CASRGQGFNEQFF. This chain joins TRBV13 and TRBJ2-1; 9 positions match TRBD1. CDR1 is PRHDT, CDR2 FYEKMQ, per germline (reference sequence). With 6 bases clipped from V and 6 bases from J, the junction kept 3 bases outside the gene matches. This CDR3 comprises 13 residues.

The chain employs TRBV6-5 and TRBJ1-2; D gene unclear. V lost 6 bases and J lost 2, with 16 bases in between. Per germline, CDR1 MNHEY and CDR2 SVGAGI. The CDR3 has 15 amino acids. CDR3 region: CASSLLRHPNYGYTF. The CDR3 region has the DNA TGTGCCAGCAGCCTACTCCGACATCCCAACTATGGCTACACCTTC.

This clone was recorded many times. The chain combines TRBV19 with TRBJ1-5, with D possibly matching TRBD1 (5 bases). The length of the CDR3 is 15 residues. CDR1 is LNHDA and CDR2 is SQIVND in the germline V gene (reference sequence). Trimming left V 2 bases short and J 5 bases short, with 13 bases between. The CDR3: CASSIRRGGDQPQHF. CDR3 coding DNA: TGTGCCAGTAGTATAAGAAGGGGAGGGGATCAGCCCCAGCATTTT. Full variable domain (remainder filled in from reference TRBV19 and TRBJ1-5): DGGITQSPKYLFRKEGQNVTLSCEQNLNHDAMYWYRQDPGQGLRLIYYSQIVNDFQKGDIAEGYSVSREKKESFPLTVTSAQKNPTAFYLCASSIRRGGDQPQHFGDGTRLSIL.